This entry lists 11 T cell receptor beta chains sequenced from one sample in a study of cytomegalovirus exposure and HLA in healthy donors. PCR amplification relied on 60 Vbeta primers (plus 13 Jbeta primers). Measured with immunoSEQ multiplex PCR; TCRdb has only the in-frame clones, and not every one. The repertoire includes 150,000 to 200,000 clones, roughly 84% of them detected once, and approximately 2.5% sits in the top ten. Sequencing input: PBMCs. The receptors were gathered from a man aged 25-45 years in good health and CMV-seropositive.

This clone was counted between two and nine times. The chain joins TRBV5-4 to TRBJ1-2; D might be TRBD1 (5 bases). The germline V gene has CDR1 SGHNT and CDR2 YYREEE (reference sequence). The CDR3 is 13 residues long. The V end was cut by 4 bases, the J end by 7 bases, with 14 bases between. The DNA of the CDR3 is TGTGCCAGCAGCCCCAGCCAGGGCCGTGGCTACACCTTC. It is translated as CASSPSQGRGYTF.

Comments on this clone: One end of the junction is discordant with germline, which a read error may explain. The CDR3 coding sequence is TGTTCCAGCAGCCACCCCCGGGGTAATGAAAAACTGTTTTTT. Protein product: CSSSHPRGNEKLFF. V and J are TRBV7-9 and TRBJ1-4; D not resolved. The CDR3 is made up of 14 amino acids. Germline CDR1 reads SEHNR; CDR2 reads FQNEAQ (reference sequence).

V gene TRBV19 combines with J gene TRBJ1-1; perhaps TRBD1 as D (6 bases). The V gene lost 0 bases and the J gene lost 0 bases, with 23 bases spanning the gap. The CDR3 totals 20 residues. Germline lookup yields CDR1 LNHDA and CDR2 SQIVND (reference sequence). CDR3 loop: CASSIDRWTVDLNMNTEAFF. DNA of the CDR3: TGTGCCAGTAGTATAGATCGGTGGACAGTCGACTTAAACATGAACACTGAAGCTTTCTTT.

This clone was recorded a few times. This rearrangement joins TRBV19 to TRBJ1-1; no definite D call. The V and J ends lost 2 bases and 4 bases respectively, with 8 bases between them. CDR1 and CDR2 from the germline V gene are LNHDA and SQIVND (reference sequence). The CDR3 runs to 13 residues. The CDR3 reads CASSINGVTEAFF. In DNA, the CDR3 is TGTGCCAGTAGTATAAACGGGGTCACTGAAGCTTTCTTT.

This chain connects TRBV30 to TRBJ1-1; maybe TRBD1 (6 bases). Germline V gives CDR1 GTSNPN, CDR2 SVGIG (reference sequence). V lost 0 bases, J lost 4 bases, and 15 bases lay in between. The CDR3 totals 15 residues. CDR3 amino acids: CAWSVGGWGATEAFF. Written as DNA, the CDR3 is TGTGCCTGGAGTGTGGGGGGGTGGGGGGCCACTGAAGCTTTCTTT. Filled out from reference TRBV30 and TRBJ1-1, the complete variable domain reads SQTIHQWPATLVQPVGSPLSLECTVEGTSNPNLYWYRQAAGRGLQLLFYSVGIGQISSEVPQNLSASRPQDRQFILSSKKLLLSDSGFYLCAWSVGGWGATEAFFGQGTRLTVV.

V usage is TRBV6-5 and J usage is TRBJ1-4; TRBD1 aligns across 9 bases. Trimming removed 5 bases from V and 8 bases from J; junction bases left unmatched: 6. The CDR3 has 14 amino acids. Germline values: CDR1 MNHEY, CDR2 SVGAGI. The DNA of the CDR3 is TGTGCCAGCAGTAAAGACAGGGGGTGGGAAAAACTGTTTTTT. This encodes CASSKDRGWEKLFF.

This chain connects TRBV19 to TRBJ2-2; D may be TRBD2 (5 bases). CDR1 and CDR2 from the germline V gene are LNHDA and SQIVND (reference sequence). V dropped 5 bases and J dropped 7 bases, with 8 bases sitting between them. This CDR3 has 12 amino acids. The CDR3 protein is CASSGRNGELFF. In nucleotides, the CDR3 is TGTGCCAGTAGTGGGAGAAACGGGGAGCTGTTTTTT.

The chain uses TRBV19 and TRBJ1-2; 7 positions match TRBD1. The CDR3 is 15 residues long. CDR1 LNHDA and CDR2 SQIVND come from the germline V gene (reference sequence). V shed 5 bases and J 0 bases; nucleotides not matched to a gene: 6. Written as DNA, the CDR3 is TGTGCCAGTAGTGTCAAGACAGGGCCTAACTATGGCTACACCTTC. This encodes CASSVKTGPNYGYTF. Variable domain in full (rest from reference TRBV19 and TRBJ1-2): DGGITQSPKYLFRKEGQNVTLSCEQNLNHDAMYWYRQDPGQGLRLIYYSQIVNDFQKGDIAEGYSVSREKKESFPLTVTSAQKNPTAFYLCASSVKTGPNYGYTFGSGTRLTVV.

CDR3 nucleotides: TGTGCCAGCAGTGCACAGAGCGGTTATAATTCACCCCTCCACTTT. Residues: CASSAQSGYNSPLHF. The gene calls are TRBV6-6 and TRBJ1-6, with D hard to call. With 5 bases removed from V and 4 bases from J, the gap between germline ends came to 12 bases. CDR1 and CDR2 (germline): MNHNY, SVGAGI (reference sequence). This CDR3 spans 15 amino acids.

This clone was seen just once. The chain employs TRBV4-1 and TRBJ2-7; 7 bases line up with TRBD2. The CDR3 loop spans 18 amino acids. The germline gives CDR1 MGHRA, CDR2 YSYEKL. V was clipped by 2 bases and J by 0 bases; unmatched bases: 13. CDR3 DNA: TGCGCCAGCAGCCAAAGCGGGGCGGGAGTCCCTATCTCCTACGAGCAGTACTTC. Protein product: CASSQSGAGVPISYEQYF.

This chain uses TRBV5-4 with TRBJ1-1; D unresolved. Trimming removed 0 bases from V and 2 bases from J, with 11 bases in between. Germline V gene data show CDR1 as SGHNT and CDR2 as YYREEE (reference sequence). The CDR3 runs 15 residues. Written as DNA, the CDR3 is TGTGCCAGCAGCTTGGCCCGGACGGGAAACACTGAAGCTTTCTTT. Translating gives CASSLARTGNTEAFF.